The 2 T cell receptor beta chains in this list originate from one sample, sequenced in a study of T cells in localized non-small cell lung cancer. Using immunoSEQ multiplex PCR, the repertoire was profiled, and TCRdb retains in-frame clones only, with some absent. This sample carries 60,000 to 65,000 clones, 90% of them seen once, and the ten largest clones take about 2.1%. The starting material was peripheral blood, obtained before any cancer treatment. The receptors come from a woman aged 40-70 years with stage I lung adenocarcinoma.

The chain links TRBV7-9 to TRBJ2-2; D gene ambiguous. V was trimmed by 11 bases and J by 5 bases, leaving 12 bases between them. CDR1 and CDR2 from the germline V gene are SEHNR and FQNEAQ (reference sequence). This CDR3 region has 12 residues. CDR3 in amino acids: CAYVGLTGELFF. CDR3 DNA: TGTGCCTACGTAGGGCTTACCGGGGAGCTGTTTTTT.

The rearrangement uses TRBV11-3 and TRBJ2-1, with 10 positions matching TRBD1. Germline CDR1 is SGHNT and CDR2 is YENEEA. The V gene end was trimmed by 6 bases and the J gene end by 7 bases; junction bases not matched to a gene: 9. CDR3 size: 15 residues. The CDR3, as DNA: TGTGCCAGCAGTCGGGGGACAGGGGTTGGGAATGAGCAGTTCTTC. Translating gives CASSRGTGVGNEQFF.